This T cell receptor (beta chain) was recorded in a study of cytomegalovirus exposure and HLA in healthy donors. Points from the study as a whole: In vitro assays verified that three CMV-associated chains recognized CMV antigens specifically. Analysis performed later found about 17,000 TCR beta sequences associated with HLA alleles at 0.05 false discovery rate. Certain indistinguishable V segments, among them TRBV6-2 and TRBV6-3, were excluded.

Though probably carrying unrecorded immune exposures, donors were nominally healthy at sampling. Trimming at V came to 0 bases and at J to 5 bases, leaving 1 base not matched to a gene. In germline, CDR1 is SGHNT, CDR2 YYREEE (reference sequence). The CDR3 consists of 14 residues. The PCR employed 60 Vbeta primers together with 13 Jbeta primers. Sequenced by immunoSEQ multiplex PCR; TCRdb stores in-frame clones only, minus some. This sample has roughly 170,000 clones; about four fifths occur once, and the top ten carry over 1.5%. On this clone itself: Its antigen is not known.

The material sequenced was PBMCs. This receptor was taken from a man between 50 and 59 years old in good health and CMV-seronegative. The V gene is TRBV5-4, the J gene TRBJ2-1, with 8 bases fitting TRBD1. As DNA, the CDR3 is TGTGCCAGCAGCTTGGGGGACAGGAACAATGAGCAGTTCTTC. This codes for CASSLGDRNNEQFF. Drawing the rest from reference TRBV5-4 and TRBJ2-1, the complete variable domain is ETGVTQSPTHLIKTRGQQVTLRCSSQSGHNTVSWYQQALGQGPQFIFQYYREEENGRGNFPPRFSGLQFPNYSSELNVNALELDDSALYLCASSLGDRNNEQFFGPGTRLTVL.